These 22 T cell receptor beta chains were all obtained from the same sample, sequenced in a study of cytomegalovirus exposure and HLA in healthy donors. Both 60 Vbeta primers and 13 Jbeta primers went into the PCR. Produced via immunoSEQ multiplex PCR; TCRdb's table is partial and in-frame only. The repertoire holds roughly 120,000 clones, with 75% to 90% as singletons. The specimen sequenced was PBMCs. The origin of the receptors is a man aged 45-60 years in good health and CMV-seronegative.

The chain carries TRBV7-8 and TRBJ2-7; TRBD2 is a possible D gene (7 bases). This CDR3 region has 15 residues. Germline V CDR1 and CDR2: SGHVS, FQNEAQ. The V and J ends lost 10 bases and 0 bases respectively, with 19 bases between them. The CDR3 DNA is TGTGCCACCGGAGCGGGACATCCGAGCTCCTACGAGCAGTACTTC. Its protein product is CATGAGHPSSYEQYF.

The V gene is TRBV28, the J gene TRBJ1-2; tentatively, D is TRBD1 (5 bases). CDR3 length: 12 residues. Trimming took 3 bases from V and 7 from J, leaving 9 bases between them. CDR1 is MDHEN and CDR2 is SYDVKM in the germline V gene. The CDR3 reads CASSFARVGYTF. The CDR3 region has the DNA TGTGCCAGCAGTTTTGCCAGGGTTGGCTACACCTTC.

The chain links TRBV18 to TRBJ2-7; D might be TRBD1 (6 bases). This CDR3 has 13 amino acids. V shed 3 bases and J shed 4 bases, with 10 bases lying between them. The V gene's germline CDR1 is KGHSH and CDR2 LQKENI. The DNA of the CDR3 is TGTGCCAGCTCACCGCGACAGGATTACGAGCAGTACTTC. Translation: CASSPRQDYEQYF.

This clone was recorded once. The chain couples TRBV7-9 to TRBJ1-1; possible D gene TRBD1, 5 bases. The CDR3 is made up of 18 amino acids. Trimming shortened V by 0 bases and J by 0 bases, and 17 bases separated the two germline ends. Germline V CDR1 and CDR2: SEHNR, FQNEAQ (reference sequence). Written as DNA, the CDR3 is TGTGCCAGCAGCTTAGCCCTCTCGGGCAGGGCTCTGAACACTGAAGCTTTCTTT. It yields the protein CASSLALSGRALNTEAFF.

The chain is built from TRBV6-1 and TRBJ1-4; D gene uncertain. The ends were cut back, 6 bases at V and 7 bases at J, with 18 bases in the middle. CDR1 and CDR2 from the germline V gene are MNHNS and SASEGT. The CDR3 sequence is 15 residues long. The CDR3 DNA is TGTGCCAGCAGCCTAGTAACGGGGAGTATTGAAAAACTGTTTTTT. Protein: CASSLVTGSIEKLFF.

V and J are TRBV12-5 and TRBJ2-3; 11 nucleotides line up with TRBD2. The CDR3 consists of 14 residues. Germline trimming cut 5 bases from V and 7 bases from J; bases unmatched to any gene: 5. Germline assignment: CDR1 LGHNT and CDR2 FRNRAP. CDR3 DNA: TGTGCTAGTGGTCTACTAGCGGGAGCGAATACGCAGTATTTT. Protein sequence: CASGLLAGANTQYF.

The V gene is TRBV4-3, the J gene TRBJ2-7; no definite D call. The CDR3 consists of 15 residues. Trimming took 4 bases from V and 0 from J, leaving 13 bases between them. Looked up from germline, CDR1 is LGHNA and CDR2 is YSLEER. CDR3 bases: TGCGCCAGCAGCCGCATCGCAGCGAGCTCCTACGAGCAGTACTTC. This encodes CASSRIAASSYEQYF.

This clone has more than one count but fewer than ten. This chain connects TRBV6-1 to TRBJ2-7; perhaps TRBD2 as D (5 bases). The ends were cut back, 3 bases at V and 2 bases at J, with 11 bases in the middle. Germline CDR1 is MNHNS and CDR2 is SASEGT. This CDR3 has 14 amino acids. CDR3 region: CASSDPGSAYEQYF. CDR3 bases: TGTGCCAGCAGTGACCCGGGATCTGCCTACGAGCAGTACTTC.

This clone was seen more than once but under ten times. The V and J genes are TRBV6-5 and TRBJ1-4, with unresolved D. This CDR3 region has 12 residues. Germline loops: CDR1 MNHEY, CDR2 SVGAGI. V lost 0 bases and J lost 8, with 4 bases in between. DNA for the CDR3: TGTGCCAGCAGTTACTCGAGAGAAAAACTGTTTTTT. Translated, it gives CASSYSREKLFF.

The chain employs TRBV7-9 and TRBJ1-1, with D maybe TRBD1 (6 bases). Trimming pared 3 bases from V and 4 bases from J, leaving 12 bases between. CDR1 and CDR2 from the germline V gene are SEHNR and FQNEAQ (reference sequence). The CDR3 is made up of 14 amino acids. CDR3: CASSFTQGSTEAFF. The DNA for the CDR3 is TGTGCCAGCAGCTTCACCCAGGGGAGCACTGAAGCTTTCTTT.

CDR3 sequence reads: CASSFFGGAYNSPLHF. The CDR3 coding sequence is TGCGCCAGCAGCTTCTTCGGGGGGGCCTATAATTCACCCCTCCACTTT. The rearrangement joins TRBV5-1 to TRBJ1-6; D is possibly TRBD1 (5 bases). CDR3 length equals 16 residues. Germline values: CDR1 SGHRS, CDR2 YFSETQ. Trimming removed 2 bases from V and 2 bases from J, with 11 bases in between.

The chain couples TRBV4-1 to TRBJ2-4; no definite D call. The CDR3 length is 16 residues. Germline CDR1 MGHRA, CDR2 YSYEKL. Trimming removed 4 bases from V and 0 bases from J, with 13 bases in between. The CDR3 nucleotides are TGCGCCAGCAGCCCTAAAGAGAGACAAGCCAAAAACATTCAGTACTTC. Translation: CASSPKERQAKNIQYF.

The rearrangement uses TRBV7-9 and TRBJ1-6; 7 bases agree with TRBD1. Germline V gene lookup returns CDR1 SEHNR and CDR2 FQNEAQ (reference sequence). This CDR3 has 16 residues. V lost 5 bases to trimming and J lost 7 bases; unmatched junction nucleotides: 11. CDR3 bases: TGTGCCAGCAGCCCAGTTACGACAGGGACGAATTCACCCCTCCACTTT. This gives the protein CASSPVTTGTNSPLHF.

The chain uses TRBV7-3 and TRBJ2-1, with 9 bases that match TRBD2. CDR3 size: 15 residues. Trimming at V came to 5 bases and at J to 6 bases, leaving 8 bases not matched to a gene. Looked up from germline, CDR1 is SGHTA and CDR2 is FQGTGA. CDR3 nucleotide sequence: TGTGCCAGCAGCCCCGTTCTAGCGGGACGCAATGAGCAGTTCTTC. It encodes CASSPVLAGRNEQFF. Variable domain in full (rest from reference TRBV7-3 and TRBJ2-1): GAGVSQTPSNKVTEKGKYVELRCDPISGHTALYWYRQSLGQGPEFLIYFQGTGAADDSGLPNDRFFAVRPEGSVSTLKIQRTERGDSAVYLCASSPVLAGRNEQFFGPGTRLTVL.

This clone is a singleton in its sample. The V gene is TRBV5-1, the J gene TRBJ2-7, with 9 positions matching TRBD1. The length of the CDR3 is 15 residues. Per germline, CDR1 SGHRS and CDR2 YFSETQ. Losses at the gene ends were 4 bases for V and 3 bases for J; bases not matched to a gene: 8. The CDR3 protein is CASSTGTGSFYEQYF. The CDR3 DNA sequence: TGCGCCAGCAGCACCGGGACAGGGAGCTTCTACGAGCAGTACTTC.

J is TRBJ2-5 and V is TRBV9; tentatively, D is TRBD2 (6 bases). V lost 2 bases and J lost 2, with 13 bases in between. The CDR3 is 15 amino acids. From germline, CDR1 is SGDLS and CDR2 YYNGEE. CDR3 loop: CASSVFGGGQETQYF. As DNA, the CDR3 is TGTGCCAGCAGCGTTTTTGGGGGAGGACAAGAGACCCAGTACTTC.

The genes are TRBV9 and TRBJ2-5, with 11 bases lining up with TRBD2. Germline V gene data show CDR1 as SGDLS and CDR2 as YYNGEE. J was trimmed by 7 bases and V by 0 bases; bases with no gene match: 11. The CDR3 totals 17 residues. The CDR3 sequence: CASSVGAIAGGLGTQYF. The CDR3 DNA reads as TGTGCCAGCAGCGTAGGCGCGATAGCGGGGGGGCTCGGGACCCAGTACTTC.

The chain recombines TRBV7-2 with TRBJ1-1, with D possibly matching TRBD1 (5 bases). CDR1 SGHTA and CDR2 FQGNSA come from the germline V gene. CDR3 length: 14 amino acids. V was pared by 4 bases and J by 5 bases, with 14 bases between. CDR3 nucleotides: TGTGCCAGCAGCTCGGGGGTTTCAAGAACTGAAGCTTTCTTT. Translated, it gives CASSSGVSRTEAFF.

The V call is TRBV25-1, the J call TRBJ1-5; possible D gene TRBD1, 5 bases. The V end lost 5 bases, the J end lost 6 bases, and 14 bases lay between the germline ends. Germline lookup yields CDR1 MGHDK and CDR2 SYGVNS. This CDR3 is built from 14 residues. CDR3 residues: CASSLGGASQPQHF. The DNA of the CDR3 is TGTGCCAGCAGTCTAGGCGGGGCGTCTCAGCCCCAGCATTTT.

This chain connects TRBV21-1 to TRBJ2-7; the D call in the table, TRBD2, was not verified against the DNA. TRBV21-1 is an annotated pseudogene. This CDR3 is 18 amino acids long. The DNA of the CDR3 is TGTGCCAGCAGCAAAGGCCGGACTAGCGGGAGAGGGGACTACGAGCAGTACTTC. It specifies CASSKGRTSGRGDYEQYF.

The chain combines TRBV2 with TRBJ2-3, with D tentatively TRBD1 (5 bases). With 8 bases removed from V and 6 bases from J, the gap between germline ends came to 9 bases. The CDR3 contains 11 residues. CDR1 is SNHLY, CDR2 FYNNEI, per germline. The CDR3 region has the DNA TGTGCCAGCGGGGCCATCGATACGCAGTATTTT. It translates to CASGAIDTQYF.

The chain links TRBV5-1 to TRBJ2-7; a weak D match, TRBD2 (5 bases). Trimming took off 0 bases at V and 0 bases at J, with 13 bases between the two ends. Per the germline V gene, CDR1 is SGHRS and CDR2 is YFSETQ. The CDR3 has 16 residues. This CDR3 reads CASSLAKDRGSYEQYF. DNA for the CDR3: TGCGCCAGCAGCTTGGCCAAGGACCGGGGCTCCTACGAGCAGTACTTC.